One and the same sample provided the 32 T cell receptor beta chains below, sequenced in a study of blood T cell repertoires in COVID-19. TCRdb keeps only in-frame clones here, not all; method: immunoSEQ multiplex PCR. The repertoire holds 120,000 to 150,000 clones, around 84% seen once, with 8.2% in the top ten. The sequenced sample consisted of peripheral blood. The receptors were gathered from a woman aged 55-70 years with acute or convalescent COVID-19.

The rearrangement joins TRBV27 to TRBJ1-4, with D perhaps TRBD1 (5 bases). The CDR3 length is 18 residues. CDR1 is MNHEY, CDR2 SMNVEV, per germline (reference sequence). V lost 5 bases and J 0 bases, leaving 19 bases between the germline ends. The CDR3 coding sequence is TGTGCCAGCAGTCCAAAACTAACAGGAACTGCAACTAATGAAAAACTGTTTTTT. Translating gives CASSPKLTGTATNEKLFF.

V gene TRBV28 combines with J gene TRBJ2-1; 8 nucleotides match TRBD1. This CDR3 region has 15 residues. Germline assignment: CDR1 MDHEN and CDR2 SYDVKM. The V segment lost 6 bases and the J segment 1 base; nucleotides outside the gene matches: 5. The CDR3 DNA is TGTGCCAGCAGCCCCACAGGGGGATCCTACAATGAGCAGTTCTTC. It specifies CASSPTGGSYNEQFF.

The V and J genes are TRBV5-1 and TRBJ2-5, with TRBD1 matching 7 bases. Germline V gene data show CDR1 as SGHRS and CDR2 as YFSETQ. The CDR3 has 15 residues. J was trimmed by 3 bases and V by 0 bases; bases with no gene match: 5. The CDR3, as DNA: TGCGCCAGCAGCTTGGGGCCGACAGGGAAAGAGACCCAGTACTTC. Protein product: CASSLGPTGKETQYF.

The V call is TRBV5-4, the J call TRBJ2-1, with 8 bases that match TRBD2. Trimming at V came to 4 bases and at J to 7 bases, leaving 7 bases not matched to a gene. This CDR3 contains 14 residues. Germline V gene lookup returns CDR1 SGHNT and CDR2 YYREEE (reference sequence). CDR3 residues: CASSGPGLVNEQFF. The CDR3 nucleotides are TGTGCCAGCAGCGGACCGGGACTAGTAAATGAGCAGTTCTTC.

This sequence joins TRBV5-1 and TRBJ1-4; D is perhaps TRBD1 (5 bases). Germline loops: CDR1 SGHRS, CDR2 YFSETQ. The CDR3 extends over 16 amino acids. V was shortened by 0 bases and J by 8 bases, with 17 bases between the two germline ends. The CDR3 loop is CASSLASTGRGEKLFF. The DNA of the CDR3 is TGCGCCAGCAGCTTGGCTTCGACCGGCCGGGGGGAAAAACTGTTTTTT.

CDR3 bases: TGTGCCAGCAGCAAATTTACTAGCGGGGGGTCAGATACGCAGTATTTT. Encoded protein: CASSKFTSGGSDTQYF. J is TRBJ2-3 and V is TRBV21-1; the DNA was not used to check the table's D call, TRBD2. TRBV21-1 is assigned pseudogene status. This CDR3 has 16 residues.

The chain couples TRBV7-2 to TRBJ1-5; perhaps TRBD1 as D (6 bases). Germline V gives CDR1 SGHTA, CDR2 FQGNSA. V lost 5 bases and J 1 base, leaving 12 bases between the germline ends. The CDR3 totals 15 residues. CDR3 sequence reads: CASSPQTGSNQPQHF. CDR3 DNA sequence: TGTGCCAGCAGCCCCCAAACAGGGAGCAATCAGCCCCAGCATTTT.

This sequence joins TRBV6-2 or TRBV6-3 and TRBJ1-5, with D maybe TRBD1 (6 bases). Germline V gives CDR1 MNHEY, CDR2 SVGEGT. There are 15 residues in the CDR3. Trimming removed 2 bases from V and 3 bases from J, with 11 bases in between. Here the CDR3 reads CASSYTRTDNQPQHF. For the CDR3, the DNA is TGTGCCAGCAGTTACACCAGGACAGACAATCAGCCCCAGCATTTT.

The chain couples TRBV5-1 to TRBJ1-6, with 7 nucleotides matching TRBD1. The V and J ends lost 2 bases and 8 bases, in that order; junction bases with no gene match: 7. CDR1 SGHRS and CDR2 YFSETQ come from the germline V gene. The CDR3 spans 15 residues. The CDR3 nucleotides are TGCGCCAGCAGCTTACATGACAGGGCGGATTCACCCCTCCACTTT. This gives the protein CASSLHDRADSPLHF.

V and J are TRBV30 and TRBJ1-5; D might be TRBD1 (5 bases). CDR3 length: 16 residues. Trimming cost V 0 bases and J 2 bases, with 14 bases left between them. Germline CDR1 GTSNPN, CDR2 SVGIG (reference sequence). This CDR3 reads CAWSVGQGIGNQPQHF. DNA for the CDR3: TGTGCCTGGAGTGTCGGGCAGGGTATTGGCAATCAGCCCCAGCATTTT.

This clone was seen more than once but under ten times. This chain joins TRBV7-8 and TRBJ2-3, with D perhaps TRBD2 (6 bases). The CDR3 covers 17 residues. Trimming removed 2 bases from V and 4 bases from J, with 19 bases in between. Germline values: CDR1 SGHVS, CDR2 FQNEAQ. The CDR3 here is CASSLNGGTGVADTQYF. CDR3 sequence (DNA): TGTGCCAGCAGCTTAAACGGGGGAACGGGGGTCGCAGATACGCAGTATTTT.

The chain carries TRBV19 and TRBJ1-1; 9 bases line up with TRBD1. V shed 2 bases and J 1 base; nucleotides not matched to a gene: 2. Germline V gene lookup returns CDR1 LNHDA and CDR2 SQIVND (reference sequence). The CDR3 spans 15 residues. The CDR3 nucleotides are TGTGCCAGTAGTATATTGGGACAGGGGAACACTGAAGCTTTCTTT. Protein sequence: CASSILGQGNTEAFF.

About this clone: This may come from a read error, since a much larger clone is one base off. Distinct nucleotide sequences in the sample also encode this CDR3. The V gene is TRBV5-4, the J gene TRBJ1-2; 10 nucleotides match TRBD1. The CDR3 consists of 16 residues. Germline lookup yields CDR1 SGHNT and CDR2 YYREEE (reference sequence). CDR3: CASSLGQGFGNYGYTF. In nucleotides, the CDR3 is TGTGCCAGCAGCCTGGGACAGGGGTTTGGGAACTATGGCTACACTTTC. Full variable domain (missing parts from reference TRBV5-4 and TRBJ1-2): ETGVTQSPTHLIKTRGQQVTLRCSSQSGHNTVSWYQQALGQGPQFIFQYYREEENGRGNFPPRFSGLQFPNYSSELNVNALELDDSALYLCASSLGQGFGNYGYTFGSGTRLTVV.

The rearrangement uses TRBV27 and TRBJ1-3; D remains ambiguous. There are 15 residues in the CDR3. The germline CDR1 and CDR2 sequences are MNHEY and SMNVEV (reference sequence). The V end lost 5 bases, the J end lost 0 bases, and 11 bases lay between the germline ends. The CDR3: CASSLDRGSGNTIYF. CDR3 sequence (DNA): TGTGCCAGCAGTCTCGATCGGGGCTCTGGAAACACCATATATTTT.

This CDR3 is CASSSPGLVNEQFF. The CDR3 DNA reads TGTGCCAGCAGCTCTCCCGGACTAGTCAATGAGCAGTTCTTC. The rearrangement links TRBV11-3 to TRBJ2-1; 7 nucleotides match TRBD2. The trim removed 4 bases at V and 6 bases at J, leaving 6 bases unmatched. CDR3 length: 14 residues. Per germline, CDR1 SGHNT and CDR2 YENEEA.

J is TRBJ1-2 and V is TRBV28; weak D call: TRBD1 (6 bases). The V end was cut by 7 bases, the J end by 3 bases, with 6 bases between. CDR1 is MDHEN, CDR2 SYDVKM, per germline. The CDR3 totals 11 residues. The CDR3, as DNA: TGTGCCAGCAACAGGGACTATGGCTACACCTTC. Its translation: CASNRDYGYTF.

The V gene is TRBV28, the J gene TRBJ2-7, with 9 nucleotides matching TRBD1. Germline lookup yields CDR1 MDHEN and CDR2 SYDVKM. The junction had 6 bases not matched to a gene; V was cut back by 9 bases and J by 0 bases. The CDR3 sequence is 14 residues long. CDR3 protein: CASARDRASYEQYF. The CDR3 DNA sequence: TGTGCCAGTGCCCGGGACAGGGCCTCCTACGAGCAGTACTTC.

The J gene is TRBJ1-2, the V gene TRBV5-1; D unresolved. V was trimmed by 0 bases and J by 2 bases, leaving 14 bases between them. The CDR3 consists of 16 residues. Germline CDR1 reads SGHRS; CDR2 reads YFSETQ. CDR3 sequence (DNA): TGCGCCAGCAGCTTGGTGCCGGTGCATTCGAACTATGGCTACACCTTC. The encoded protein is CASSLVPVHSNYGYTF.

The J gene is TRBJ2-3, the V gene TRBV4-1; D is possibly TRBD2 (5 bases). V was shortened by 5 bases and J by 3 bases, with 15 bases between the two germline ends. This CDR3 is built from 15 residues. Germline lookup yields CDR1 MGHRA and CDR2 YSYEKL. The CDR3 protein is CASSFPGSGTDTQYF. The CDR3 nucleotides read TGCGCCAGCAGCTTCCCCGGATCGGGGACAGATACGCAGTATTTT.

This chain links TRBV27 with TRBJ1-1; a weak D match, TRBD1 (6 bases). Trimming shortened V by 6 bases and J by 1 base, and 18 bases separated the two germline ends. The germline CDR1 and CDR2 sequences are MNHEY and SMNVEV (reference sequence). The CDR3 spans 16 residues. The CDR3: CASSPRGGAGNTEAFF. The CDR3 DNA reads TGTGCCAGCAGCCCGAGGGGGGGGGCCGGGAACACTGAAGCTTTCTTT.

The chain employs TRBV6-5 and TRBJ1-1; a weak D match, TRBD1 (6 bases). The germline V gene has CDR1 MNHEY and CDR2 SVGAGI. V lost 6 bases and J 5 bases, leaving 13 bases between the germline ends. This CDR3 is built from 13 residues. The CDR3 loop reads CASSGGGRTEAFF. The CDR3 nucleotides read TGTGCCAGCAGCGGGGGGGGCCGGACTGAAGCTTTCTTT.

The chain couples TRBV7-8 to TRBJ2-1; 16 bases are shared with TRBD2. The CDR3 contains 17 residues. Germline lookup yields CDR1 SGHVS and CDR2 FQNEAQ. Germline trimming cut 5 bases from V and 7 bases from J; bases unmatched to any gene: 8. The CDR3 here is CASSPGTSGGARNEQFF. The CDR3 DNA reads as TGTGCCAGCAGCCCAGGGACTAGCGGGGGGGCAAGAAATGAGCAGTTCTTC.

This chain links TRBV5-4 with TRBJ1-2; 7 positions match TRBD1. The CDR3 is 14 amino acids. Unmatched junction bases numbered 4, after V lost 1 base and J lost 4 bases. Per germline, CDR1 SGHNT and CDR2 YYREEE (reference sequence). CDR3 coding DNA: TGTGCCAGCAGCTTGTCCGGGACAGCCTATGGCTACACCTTC. Its protein product is CASSLSGTAYGYTF. The whole variable domain, filled in from reference TRBV5-4 and TRBJ1-2, reads ETGVTQSPTHLIKTRGQQVTLRCSSQSGHNTVSWYQQALGQGPQFIFQYYREEENGRGNFPPRFSGLQFPNYSSELNVNALELDDSALYLCASSLSGTAYGYTFGSGTRLTVV.

V gene TRBV6-5 combines with J gene TRBJ2-4, with 7 bases fitting TRBD2. The CDR3 spans 15 residues. J lost 6 bases, V lost 5 bases, and 10 bases had no gene match. CDR1 and CDR2 from the germline V gene are MNHEY and SVGAGI. CDR3 loop: CASSLQGGLGNIQYF. The CDR3 DNA reads TGTGCCAGCAGTCTTCAGGGAGGGCTTGGAAACATTCAGTACTTC.

The chain couples TRBV9 to TRBJ2-7; 8 bases are a match to TRBD1. The CDR3 runs 15 residues. J gave up 3 bases and V 2 bases, and 7 bases lay outside the gene matches. The V gene's germline CDR1 is SGDLS and CDR2 YYNGEE. CDR3 sequence (DNA): TGTGCCAGCAGCGTGGGCCGGGACAGGATCTACGAGCAGTACTTC. It translates to CASSVGRDRIYEQYF. Using reference TRBV9 and TRBJ2-7 for the parts outside the CDR3, the full variable domain is DSGVTQTPKHLITATGQRVTLRCSPRSGDLSVYWYQQSLDQGLQFLIQYYNGEERAKGNILERFSAQQFPDLHSELNLSSLELGDSALYFCASSVGRDRIYEQYFGPGTRLTVT.

As regards this clone: Other DNA variants within this sample encode the same CDR3. The chain employs TRBV20-1 and TRBJ2-7; D unclear. From germline, CDR1 is DFQATT and CDR2 SNEGSKA (reference sequence). The CDR3 has 11 amino acids. V lost 2 bases to trimming and J lost 2 bases, with 4 bases between them. The CDR3 region is CSARRAYEQYF. The CDR3 DNA is TGCAGTGCTAGACGTGCCTACGAGCAGTACTTC.

V gene TRBV11-3 combines with J gene TRBJ2-7, with 8 bases identical to TRBD1. This CDR3 region has 16 residues. Germline CDR1 and CDR2: SGHNT and YENEEA. V was pared by 3 bases and J by 1 base, with 8 bases of the junction left unmatched. The CDR3 DNA sequence: TGTGCCAGCAGCTTCGACGGGACAGGATCATCCTACGAGCAGTACTTC. This encodes CASSFDGTGSSYEQYF.

The chain joins TRBV19 to TRBJ2-7; the match to TRBD1 covers 7 bases. The ends lost 5 bases at V and 2 bases at J; junction bases unmatched: 3. CDR1 and CDR2 (germline): LNHDA, SQIVND (reference sequence). CDR3 length: 13 amino acids. CDR3: CASSAGQAYEQYF. CDR3 DNA sequence: TGTGCCAGTAGTGCCGGACAGGCCTACGAGCAGTACTTC.

The chain uses TRBV2 and TRBJ1-1; D unclear. The CDR3 totals 13 residues. The V end was cut by 4 bases, the J end by 0 bases, with 6 bases between. Germline-derived CDR1 and CDR2 are SNHLY and FYNNEI. The CDR3 region is CASSGAVNTEAFF. The DNA of the CDR3 is TGTGCCAGCAGTGGTGCGGTGAACACTGAAGCTTTCTTT.

The chain uses TRBV6-5 and TRBJ1-3; 7 positions match TRBD1. The CDR3 has 15 amino acids. With V trimmed by 8 bases and J by 0 bases, 7 bases remained unmatched. CDR1 is MNHEY, CDR2 SVGAGI, per germline. The CDR3 region is CASRQGASSGNTIYF. CDR3 in DNA: TGTGCCAGCCGACAGGGAGCGAGCTCTGGAAACACCATATATTTT.

This chain connects TRBV27 to TRBJ1-2, with a tentative D call TRBD1 (5 bases). CDR3 size: 14 residues. Trimming stripped 2 bases from V and 2 bases from J, with 9 bases between. CDR1 is MNHEY and CDR2 is SMNVEV in the germline V gene (reference sequence). CDR3 coding DNA: TGTGCCAGCAGTTTAGGGGGGTCCAACTATGGCTACACCTTC. Its protein product is CASSLGGSNYGYTF.

This sequence joins TRBV7-2 and TRBJ2-1, with 8 bases identical to TRBD2. With V trimmed by 0 bases and J by 5 bases, 3 bases remained unmatched. Germline lookup yields CDR1 SGHTA and CDR2 FQGNSA. The CDR3 extends over 15 amino acids. The CDR3 loop is CASSLAGGADNEQFF. CDR3 bases: TGTGCCAGCAGCTTAGCCGGGGGGGCCGACAATGAGCAGTTCTTC.